The table lists the clone carrying this T cell receptor (beta chain) with a few counts. The CDR3 consists of 16 residues. With 3 bases clipped from V and 3 bases from J, the junction kept 6 bases outside the gene matches. These data are taken from a study of T-cell memory formation after mild COVID-19. Each CDR3 protein is one row after TCRdb ran MiXCR on the 5' RACE reads. The sample includes 350,000 to 400,000 distinct CDR3 sequences, around 15% of them seen just once. The sequenced sample consisted of PBMCs or a T cell subset sorted from them (not recorded which). This TCR derives from a man in his late teens or twenties who had mild COVID-19 (a few samples of this study predate the infection). Cell type and time point are not known. V is TRBV23-1 and J is TRBJ2-3, with 10 bases lining up with TRBD2. TRBV23-1 is labeled an ORF, and its function is uncertain. The CDR3 DNA reads TGCGCCAGCAGTCATTTTTTAGCGGGGGGAACAGATACGCAGTATTTT. This encodes CASSHFLAGGTDTQYF.